The 13 T cell receptor beta chains given below trace back to one sample, sequenced in a study of cytomegalovirus exposure and HLA in healthy donors (dated by TCRdb to about 2017). The method behind the library was the immunoSEQ multiplex PCR assay. Here the immuneACCESS table is served through TCRdb, limited to in-frame sequences with V and J called. Missing clones are a known gap in these copies; in checked studies unresolved V genes cover under half, and the rest lacks a known reason. Recorded for this sample are 100,000 to 150,000 clones; more than 95% of them occurred a single time. The ten largest clones represent 1.5% to 2% of the sample. The sequenced sample was PBMCs. These receptor sequences come from a man between 18 and 29 years old in good health and CMV-seronegative.

The chain joins TRBV28 to TRBJ1-2, with 7 nucleotides matching TRBD1. V was pared by 11 bases and J by 4 bases, with 7 bases of the junction left unmatched. Germline V gives CDR1 MDHEN, CDR2 SYDVKM. CDR3 length equals 12 residues. DNA of the CDR3: TGTGCCGCTTCGGGACAGAGCTATGGCTACACCTTC. Translating gives CAASGQSYGYTF.

This clone occurred once. The DNA for the CDR3 is TGTGCCAGTAGTATCTCCAGCTCTGGGGCCAACGTCCTGACTTTC. Translation gives CASSISSSGANVLTF. This chain uses TRBV19 with TRBJ2-6; no clear D. Germline V gene lookup returns CDR1 LNHDA and CDR2 SQIVND (reference sequence). The V and J ends lost 3 bases and 0 bases respectively, with 6 bases between them. The CDR3 loop spans 15 amino acids.

The chain uses TRBV7-2 and TRBJ2-1; D is uncertain. This CDR3 has 15 amino acids. Trimming took off 1 base at V and 5 bases at J, with 12 bases between the two ends. The germline V gene encodes CDR1 SGHTA and CDR2 FQGNSA. CDR3 nucleotide sequence: TGTGCCAGCAGCTTAGTGGGCAGAAACCACAATGAGCAGTTCTTC. This gives the protein CASSLVGRNHNEQFF.

This chain joins TRBV28 and TRBJ1-1; the D gene is possibly TRBD1 (5 bases). Deletions cut 10 bases from V and 1 base from J, with 16 bases between. CDR1 MDHEN and CDR2 SYDVKM come from the germline V gene. This CDR3 spans 14 amino acids. The CDR3 bases are TGTGCCACCACCACCGGGGGTTCGAACACTGAAGCTTTCTTT. This encodes CATTTGGSNTEAFF. Looking up the rest from reference TRBV28 and TRBJ1-1 gives the full variable domain: DVKVTQSSRYLVKRTGEKVFLECVQDMDHENMFWYRQDPGLGLRLIYFSYDVKMKEKGDIPEGYSVSREKKERFSLILESASTNQTSMYLCATTTGGSNTEAFFGQGTRLTVV.

The chain uses TRBV6-5 and TRBJ1-1; D is possibly TRBD1 (6 bases). The germline V gene has CDR1 MNHEY and CDR2 SVGAGI. This CDR3 region has 12 residues. Trimming shortened V by 6 bases and J by 8 bases, and 13 bases separated the two germline ends. This CDR3 is CASRAQGTEAFF. Written as DNA, the CDR3 is TGTGCCAGCAGGGCACAGGGAACCGAAGCTTTCTTT.

This clone has a single count. The chain has TRBV13 and TRBJ2-7; 10 nucleotides match TRBD1. Trimming removed 6 bases from V and 2 bases from J; junction bases left unmatched: 4. The CDR3 contains 14 residues. Germline lookup yields CDR1 PRHDT and CDR2 FYEKMQ (reference sequence). The CDR3, as DNA: TGTGCCAGCAGGGGGACAGGGGAAACCTACGAGCAGTACTTC. It yields the protein CASRGTGETYEQYF. Combining the CDR3 with reference TRBV13 and TRBJ2-7 gives the whole variable domain AAGVIQSPRHLIKEKRETATLKCYPIPRHDTVYWYQQGPGQDPQFLISFYEKMQSDKGSIPDRFSAQQFSDYHSELNMSSLELGDSALYFCASRGTGETYEQYFGPGTRLTVT.

A single count supports this clone. The V and J genes are TRBV30 and TRBJ2-1, with D possibly being TRBD2 (6 bases). Germline loops: CDR1 GTSNPN, CDR2 SVGIG (reference sequence). V shed 3 bases and J shed 9 bases, with 12 bases lying between them. The CDR3 consists of 12 residues. As DNA, the CDR3 is TGTGCCTGGAGCGATCTAGCGAGTGAGCAGTTCTTC. Translated, it gives CAWSDLASEQFF.

The chain joins TRBV7-6 to TRBJ2-5; perhaps TRBD2 as D (5 bases). The CDR3 runs to 12 residues. Germline V gene sequence: CDR1 SGHVS, CDR2 FNYEAQ. V lost 5 bases and J lost 12, with 16 bases in between. The CDR3: CASSQLKEREYF. CDR3 nucleotides: TGTGCCAGCAGCCAACTAAAGGAGAGGGAGTACTTC.

This chain's CDR3 is CASTPLGTAFSEAFF. In DNA form, the CDR3 reads TGTGCCAGCACACCACTCGGGACAGCTTTTTCTGAAGCTTTCTTT. The chain uses TRBV7-2 and TRBJ1-1; 7 nucleotides line up with TRBD1. CDR3 size: 15 residues. The trim removed 7 bases at V and 6 bases at J, leaving 14 bases unmatched. Germline CDR1 SGHTA, CDR2 FQGNSA.

The V and J genes are TRBV5-1 and TRBJ2-5, with 9 bases lining up with TRBD2. J gave up 3 bases and V 2 bases, and 8 bases lay outside the gene matches. CDR1 SGHRS and CDR2 YFSETQ come from the germline V gene. The CDR3 is 16 amino acids. This chain's CDR3 is CASSLVSGSGEETQYF. The CDR3 DNA is TGCGCCAGCAGCTTAGTTAGCGGGAGTGGGGAAGAGACCCAGTACTTC.

This clone was observed once. DNA of the CDR3: TGTGCCAGCACCCTGGAGGAGAACACCCGGAACACCATATATTTT. Amino acid sequence: CASTLEENTRNTIYF. The chain combines TRBV2 with TRBJ1-3, with unresolved D. Germline-derived CDR1 and CDR2 are SNHLY and FYNNEI. V lost 7 bases and J lost 7, with 20 bases in between. The CDR3 consists of 15 residues. The full variable domain, its missing parts supplied by reference TRBV2 and TRBJ1-3, is EPEVTQTPSHQVTQMGQEVILRCVPISNHLYFYWYRQILGQKVEFLVSFYNNEISEKSEIFDDQFSVERPDGSNFTLKIRSTKLEDSAMYFCASTLEENTRNTIYFGEGSWLTVV.

The chain couples TRBV4-2 to TRBJ2-1, with 11 positions matching TRBD2. V lost 0 bases, J lost 10 bases, and 8 bases stayed unmatched. The CDR3 loop spans 16 amino acids. CDR1 LGHNA and CDR2 YNFKEQ come from the germline V gene. CDR3 DNA: TGTGCCAGCAGCCAAGATTCGGCTAGCGGGAGGATAGAGCAGTTCTTC. Encoded protein: CASSQDSASGRIEQFF.

The chain joins TRBV7-8 to TRBJ2-2, with a weak D call TRBD1 (6 bases). V lost 7 bases and J lost 2, with 14 bases in between. This CDR3 contains 15 residues. CDR1 and CDR2 (germline): SGHVS, FQNEAQ. CDR3 nucleotide sequence: TGTGCCAGCAATAGATTGGGACAAAACACCGGGGAGCTGTTTTTT. Its protein is CASNRLGQNTGELFF.